In this sample, the clone carrying this T cell receptor beta chain turned up once. The CDR3 contains 16 residues. The data stem from a study of blood T cell repertoires in COVID-19. Recruited during active infection, patients (from Seattle) were subsequently followed longitudinally. Per the authors' pipeline: Amplification with reference gene primers provided the estimates of nucleated cell counts. Assay: immunoSEQ multiplex PCR; the TCRdb copy retains only in-frame clones and omits some. V, J and clone size reflect that table, while D and trimming were determined from the DNA. Here the sample spans hundreds of thousands of clones, about 90% being singletons.

This TCR derives from a woman younger than 45 with COVID-19, enrolled during active disease. Sequencing was performed on peripheral blood. The chain links TRBV21-1 to TRBJ2-3; the DNA was not compared with TRBD1, the D call given in the table. TRBV21-1 is a pseudogene. The CDR3 sequence: CASSSPGRVGADTQYF. Written as DNA, the CDR3 is TGTGCCAGCAGCTCCCCGGGCAGGGTTGGTGCAGATACGCAGTATTTT.